Listed below are T cell receptor beta chains from one sample, sequenced in a study of blood T cell repertoires in COVID-19. Repertoires were generated with immunoSEQ multiplex PCR, while TCRdb's copy carries only in-frame clones and drops some. The sample records 200,000 to 300,000 clones, roughly 88% being singletons. The sequencing input was PBMCs or T cells enriched from blood (not recorded which). The receptors come from a woman in her thirties or forties who had been exposed to COVID-19. Each CDR3 is given with its conserved first and last residue. D genes are given only for firm matches. For some rows the clone size is stated as once, few or many, or as a class when expanded; others skip it.

V gene,clone size,J gene,D gene,CDR3 protein,CDR3 DNA
TRBV5-6,.,TRBJ1-5,.,CASSLRGYSNQPQHF,TGTGCCAGCAGCTTGCGGGGATATAGCAATCAGCCCCAGCATTTT
TRBV28,.,TRBJ2-5,TRBD2,CASSPGLAATQYF,TGTGCCAGCAGCCCGGGACTAGCGGCGACCCAGTACTTC
TRBV10-3,.,TRBJ1-5,TRBD1,CASSTGGKQPQHF,TGTGCCAGCTCAACAGGGGGCAAACAGCCCCAGCATTTT
TRBV19,.,TRBJ1-5,.,CASSWGGPSNQPQHF,TGTGCCAGTAGTTGGGGAGGGCCGAGCAATCAGCCCCAGCATTTT
TRBV27,.,TRBJ1-2,TRBD1,CASSMGQTYGYTF,TGTGCCAGCAGTATGGGACAGACCTATGGCTACACCTTC
TRBV18,.,TRBJ1-1,.,CASSYGENTEAFF,TGTGCCAGCTCGTATGGAGAGAACACTGAAGCTTTCTTT
TRBV24-1,.,TRBJ1-1,.,CATSDLDRREAFF,TGTGCCACCAGTGATTTAGACAGAAGAGAAGCTTTCTTT
TRBV4-3,.,TRBJ2-1,.,CASSQEISGGSYNEQFF,TGCGCCAGCAGCCAAGAGATAAGCGGAGGATCCTACAATGAGCAGTTCTTC
TRBV18,.,TRBJ1-1,TRBD1,CASSRIPGQSSMNTEAFF,TGTGCCAGCTCACGTATACCGGGACAGTCCTCCATGAACACTGAAGCTTTCTTT
TRBV28,.,TRBJ1-2,.,CASRQMNYGYTF,TGTGCCAGCAGACAGATGAACTATGGCTACACCTTC
TRBV29-1,once,TRBJ1-2,.,CSVGGYGTSSNYGYTF,TGCAGCGTTGGGGGTTACGGGACATCTTCTAACTATGGCTACACCTTC
TRBV7-2,.,TRBJ2-7,.,CASSLARVSYEQYF,TGTGCCAGCAGCTTAGCGCGAGTTTCCTACGAGCAGTACTTC
TRBV7-6,.,TRBJ2-1,.,CASRSWIGLGRDEQFF,TGTGCCAGCAGGAGTTGGATCGGGCTAGGCAGGGATGAGCAGTTCTTC
TRBV30,.,TRBJ2-2,.,CAWSVKGVNSINTGELFF,TGTGCCTGGAGTGTAAAGGGGGTCAATTCAATAAACACCGGGGAGCTGTTTTTT
TRBV20-1,.,TRBJ1-5,.,CSASFPLGGGNNQPQHF,TGCAGTGCTAGTTTCCCCTTGGGAGGGGGGAACAATCAGCCCCAGCATTTT
TRBV4-3,.,TRBJ1-2,.,CASSQDMGTSRNYGYTF,TGCGCCAGCAGCCAAGATATGGGGACTAGCCGGAACTATGGCTACACCTTC
TRBV28,.,TRBJ1-1,TRBD1,CASSFGQGAYTEAFF,TGTGCCAGCAGTTTCGGACAGGGGGCATACACTGAAGCTTTCTTT
TRBV5-4,.,TRBJ1-6,TRBD1,CASSSDRGLSSYNSPLHF,TGTGCCAGCAGCTCCGACAGGGGCCTGAGCTCCTATAATTCACCCCTCCACTTT
TRBV12-5,once,TRBJ1-5,TRBD1,CASGLKRQGRNQPQHF,TGTGCTAGTGGTTTGAAACGACAGGGCCGCAATCAGCCCCAGCATTTT
TRBV2,.,TRBJ2-6,.,CASSAPGQSSGANVLTF,TGTGCCAGCAGTGCCCCGGGACAAAGCTCTGGGGCCAACGTCCTGACTTTC
TRBV4-1,.,TRBJ2-7,.,CASSSMTGDRDEQYF,TGCGCCAGCAGCTCTATGACGGGGGATCGGGACGAGCAGTACTTC
TRBV10-3,.,TRBJ2-2,TRBD2,CAIGSVFLAGGPSAGELFF,TGTGCCATCGGGTCGGTCTTCCTAGCGGGGGGGCCAAGCGCCGGGGAGCTGTTTTTT
TRBV19,.,TRBJ2-2,.,CASRVTGNTGELFF,TGTGCCAGTAGAGTAACAGGGAACACCGGGGAGCTGTTTTTT
TRBV3-1/TRBV3-2,.,TRBJ1-2,.,CASSDRPYGYTF,TGTGCCAGCTCTGACAGACCATATGGCTACACCTTC
TRBV6-6,.,TRBJ1-5,.,CASDKGSLTLNQPQHF,TGTGCCAGCGACAAGGGGTCGCTGACCCTCAATCAGCCCCAGCATTTT
TRBV7-5,.,TRBJ2-3,.,CVRSSPGREDTDTQYF,TGTGTCAGAAGCTCCCCGGGGAGGGAAGACACAGATACGCAGTATTTT
TRBV19,once,TRBJ2-1,.,CASRTGDTRDEQFF,TGTGCCAGTAGAACAGGAGATACAAGGGATGAGCAGTTCTTC
TRBV6-2/TRBV6-3,.,TRBJ1-5,TRBD1,CASSYTGTGAGDNQPQHF,TGTGCCAGCAGTTACACCGGGACAGGGGCGGGGGACAATCAGCCCCAGCATTTT
TRBV28,.,TRBJ1-6,.,CASSSGQHNSPLHF,TGTGCCAGCAGTTCCGGACAGCATAATTCACCCCTCCACTTT
TRBV7-9,.,TRBJ2-2,TRBD1,CASSLAGQITGELFF,TGTGCCAGCAGCTTAGCGGGACAGATTACCGGGGAGCTGTTTTTT
TRBV6-2/TRBV6-3,once,TRBJ1-1,.,CASSYYGLGANTEAFF,TGTGCCAGCAGTTACTATGGGCTGGGAGCTAACACTGAAGCTTTCTTT
TRBV5-1,.,TRBJ2-5,TRBD2,CASSPGTSRETQYF,TGTGCCAGCAGCCCGGGGACTAGCAGGGAGACCCAGTACTTC
TRBV12-3/TRBV12-4,.,TRBJ1-2,.,CASTDRDGYTF,TGTGCCAGCACCGATAGAGATGGCTACACCTTC
TRBV12-5,.,TRBJ2-5,TRBD1,CASGLVLTGGTETQYF,TGTGCTAGTGGTTTGGTACTAACAGGGGGTACAGAGACCCAGTACTTC
TRBV29-1,.,TRBJ1-1,.,CSVFYRKPEAFF,TGCAGCGTGTTTTACAGGAAACCTGAAGCTTTCTTT
TRBV30,.,TRBJ2-7,.,CAWSLRSRLKFYEQYF,TGTGCCTGGAGTTTGAGGTCCCGACTAAAATTCTACGAGCAGTACTTC
TRBV24-1,.,TRBJ1-4,TRBD1,CATRPFPAPARGNEKLFF,TGTGCCACCAGACCATTTCCCGCTCCGGCCAGGGGGAATGAAAAACTGTTTTTT
TRBV7-9,.,TRBJ1-6,.,CASSHGSRENSPLHF,TGTGCCAGCAGCCACGGGTCGAGGGAGAATTCACCCCTCCACTTT
TRBV15,.,TRBJ2-7,TRBD1,CATSRKLQGATFYEQYF,TGTGCCACCAGCAGAAAATTACAGGGGGCTACCTTCTACGAGCAGTACTTC
TRBV6-5,.,TRBJ1-1,.,CASSYRQDTEAFF,TGTGCCAGCAGTTACCGGCAGGACACTGAAGCTTTCTTT
TRBV5-6,many,TRBJ2-7,.,CASSLAKGGGREQYF,TGTGCCAGCAGCTTGGCCAAAGGGGGAGGGCGCGAGCAGTACTTC
TRBV5-1,.,TRBJ2-1,TRBD1,CASSLEQGSYNEQFF,TGCGCCAGCAGCTTGGAACAGGGGAGCTACAATGAGCAGTTCTTC
TRBV2,.,TRBJ1-3,.,CASSEQGSGNTIYF,TGTGCCAGCAGTGAACAGGGTTCTGGAAACACCATATATTTT
TRBV5-1,.,TRBJ2-1,.,CASSLLTGNEQFF,TGTGCCAGCAGCTTATTGACAGGCAATGAGCAGTTCTTC
TRBV5-4,.,TRBJ2-7,TRBD1,CASSNRDRGSYEQYF,TGTGCCAGCAGCAACCGGGACAGGGGATCCTACGAGCAGTACTTC
TRBV28,.,TRBJ2-3,.,CASSLRPTVSDTQYF,TGTGCCAGCAGTTTAAGGCCCACAGTCAGTGATACGCAGTATTTT
TRBV19,.,TRBJ2-1,TRBD2,CASSIGAGGTYLNEQFF,TGTGCCAGTAGTATAGGAGCGGGGGGGACCTACTTAAATGAGCAGTTCTTC
TRBV14,.,TRBJ1-2,.,CASSQEVATRSYGYTF,TGTGCCAGCAGCCAAGAAGTGGCAACTAGAAGCTATGGCTACACCTTC
TRBV7-3,.,TRBJ1-1,.,CASSRYGANTEAFF,TGTGCCAGCAGCCGTTATGGAGCGAACACTGAAGCTTTCTTT
TRBV28,.,TRBJ1-4,TRBD1,CASSSGGRVDEKLFF,TGTGCCAGCAGTTCAGGGGGCAGGGTAGATGAAAAACTGTTTTTT
TRBV7-2,.,TRBJ2-1,.,CASSLVEVEQFF,TGTGCCAGCAGCTTAGTGGAGGTAGAGCAGTTCTTC
TRBV5-6,.,TRBJ1-2,TRBD1,CASSSRTGTYGYTF,TGTGCCAGCAGCTCCCGGACAGGGACCTATGGCTACACCTTC
TRBV28,once,TRBJ1-1,.,CASSLDRGSIAFF,TGTGCCAGCAGTTTAGATAGGGGTAGTATTGCTTTCTTT
TRBV14,once,TRBJ1-1,.,CASSQIGGAFF,TGTGCCAGCAGCCAAATCGGGGGAGCTTTCTTT